The TCR beta chain under discussion was sequenced for a study of blood T cell repertoires in COVID-19 (dated by TCRdb to about 2020). General notes on the study: The collaborator samples originated in the United States, Italy and Spain and spanned the acute and convalescent phases of COVID-19. The repertoires were released in a freely available public database meant as a resource for research on the immune response to SARS-CoV-2. Samples were obtained from the ongoing ImmuneRACE study (first 160 participants) and from about 1,300 subjects provided by 6 global collaborators. Nearly every sample came with metadata listing a de-identified subject ID, COVID-19 status, age in years and sex. Where available, HLA class I and class II types were taken from metadata supplied by the sample provider and were not determined by assay-based typing. Subjects who had been exposed to COVID-19, were actively infected with it, or had recovered from it provided the deeply sampled blood TCRbeta repertoires that made up the dataset. The prospective study material was composed of cDNA or gDNA derived from T cells, B-cell-depleted T cells, or PBMCs.

Participants in the prospective study were enrolled through a virtual design, were aged roughly 18 to 90 years, and lived in fewer than 30 United States geographic areas. Cohort assignment in the prospective study relied on participant-reported clinical history from a screening survey and a study questionnaire. Each participant in the prospective study had whole blood, serum and a nasopharyngeal or oropharyngeal swab collected by mobile phlebotomists. Participants in the prospective study had the option to provide additional blood draws and questionnaires over a roughly 2-month period. Blood samples from the prospective study were shipped frozen or at room temperature prior to DNA extraction. TCRbeta CDR3 regions were amplified from genomic DNA using the immunoSEQ Assay, a bias-controlled multiplex PCR. From the authors' description of their analysis: Within the assay, amplification of reference gene primers was used to estimate how many nucleated cells each sample contained. To quantify the absolute abundance of each unique TCRbeta CDR3 rearrangement, sequence reads were collapsed and filtered. For each sample, productive Simpson clonality was calculated as the square root of Simpson's diversity index over productive rearrangements. TCRdb holds this immuneACCESS table with in-frame rearrangements only. Some clones are missing; in checked studies, unresolved V genes explain under half, and the rest has no known cause. The V and J calls and clone size were taken over from that table, and D and trimming were inferred from the DNA. For this sample the table gives about 400,000 clones, of which approximately 86% were detected only once. Roughly 1.9% of the sample belongs to the ten largest clones.

The junction carries 10 bases between V and J, which are trimmed by 3 bases and 2 bases respectively. CDR1 DFQATT and CDR2 SNEGSKA are derived from the germline V gene (reference sequence). The CDR3 starts with the cysteine, ends with the phenylalanine, and has 13 residues. Of all the DNA, just the CDR3 is kept, 39 bases in frame from base 1. This clone appeared a single time. Its antigen is not yet known. The input lacks base qualities; no much larger clone sits a single base away. The full study reports these points: The quantity of clinical and demographic metadata differed by source and by participant and was supplied without curation.

Sequencing used PBMCs or T cells enriched from blood (not recorded which). The clonotype originates from a woman in her thirties or forties with acute COVID-19. The sequence links TRBV20-1 to TRBJ2-5, with a tentative D gene TRBD1 over 6 matching bases. The DNA is TGCAGTGCTAGTAAACAGGGACAAGAGACCCAGTACTTC. The translation is CSASKQGQETQYF.